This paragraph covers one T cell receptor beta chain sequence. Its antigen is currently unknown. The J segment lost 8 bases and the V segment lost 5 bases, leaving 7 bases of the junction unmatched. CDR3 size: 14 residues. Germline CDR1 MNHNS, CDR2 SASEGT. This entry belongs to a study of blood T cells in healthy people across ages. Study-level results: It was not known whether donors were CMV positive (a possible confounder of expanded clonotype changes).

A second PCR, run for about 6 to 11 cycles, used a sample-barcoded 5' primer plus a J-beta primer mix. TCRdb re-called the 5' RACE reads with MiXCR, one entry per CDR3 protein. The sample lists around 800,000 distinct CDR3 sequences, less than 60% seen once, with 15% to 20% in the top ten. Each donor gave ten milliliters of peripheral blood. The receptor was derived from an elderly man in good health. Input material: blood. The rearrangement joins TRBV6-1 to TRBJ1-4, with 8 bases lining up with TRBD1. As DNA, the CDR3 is TGTGCCAGCAGTAGCAGGGGGCGGCGGGAAAAACTGTTTTTT. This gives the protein CASSSRGRREKLFF.